This TCR delta chain was profiled in a study of gamma-delta chains in newborns, infants, children. About the study: Polyclonal expansion of innate γδ T cells after birth follows microbial exposure.

Notes on this clone: A single base separates this from a much larger clone, so it may be a read error.

This CDR3 is 14 amino acids long. The V and J ends lost 5 bases and 10 bases, in that order; junction bases with no gene match: 19. Germline V gene data show CDR1 as TVYSNPD and CDR2 as GDNSRS (reference sequence). TCRdb re-processed the reads via CATT. In the table there are under 3,500 delta-chain clones, 45% to 65% of which are singletons. The chain uses TRDV3 and TRDJ1; 7 bases are a match to TRDD2. The TCR comes from a child who received the measles vaccine. Sequenced material: blood. The CDR3 DNA reads as TGTGCCCTCCTTTCCTACCCAGAAGGATCACCACTCATCTTT. Translated, it gives CALLSYPEGSPLIF.